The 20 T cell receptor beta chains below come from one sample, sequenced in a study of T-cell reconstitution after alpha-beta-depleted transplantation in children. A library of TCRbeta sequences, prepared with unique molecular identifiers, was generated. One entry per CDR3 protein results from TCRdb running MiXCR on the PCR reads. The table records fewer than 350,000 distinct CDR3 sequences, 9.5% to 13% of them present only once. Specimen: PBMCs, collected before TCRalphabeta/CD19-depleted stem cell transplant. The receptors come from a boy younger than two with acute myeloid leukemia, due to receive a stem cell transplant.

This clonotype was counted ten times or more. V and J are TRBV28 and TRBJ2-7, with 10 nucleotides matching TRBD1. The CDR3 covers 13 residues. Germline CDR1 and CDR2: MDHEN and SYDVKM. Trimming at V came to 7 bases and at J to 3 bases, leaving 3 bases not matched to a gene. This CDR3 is CASTWDRGYEQYF. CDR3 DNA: TGTGCCAGCACCTGGGACAGGGGCTACGAGCAGTACTTC.

In nucleotides, the CDR3 is TGTGCCAGCAGCCCCCGTGCGGCCCCTGTTTTAGACACCGGGGAGCTGTTTTTT. Protein product: CASSPRAAPVLDTGELFF. The V and J genes are TRBV7-3 and TRBJ2-2; D remains ambiguous. This CDR3 comprises 18 residues. The ends were cut back, 5 bases at V and 3 bases at J, with 22 bases in the middle. Germline V CDR1 and CDR2: SGHTA, FQGTGA.

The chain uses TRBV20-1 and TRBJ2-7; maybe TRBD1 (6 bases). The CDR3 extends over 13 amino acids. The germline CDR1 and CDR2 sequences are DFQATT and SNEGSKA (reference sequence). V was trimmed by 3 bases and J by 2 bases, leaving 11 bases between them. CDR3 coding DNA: TGCAGTGCTAGCCACAGGGTACCCTACGAGCAGTACTTC. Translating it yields CSASHRVPYEQYF.

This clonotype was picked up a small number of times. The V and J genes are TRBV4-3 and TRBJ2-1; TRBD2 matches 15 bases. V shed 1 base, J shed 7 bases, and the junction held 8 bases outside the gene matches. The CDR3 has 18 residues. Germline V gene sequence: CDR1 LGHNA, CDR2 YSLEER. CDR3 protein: CASSQGGPGTSGGNEQFF. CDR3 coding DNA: TGCGCCAGCAGCCAAGGGGGCCCCGGGACTAGCGGGGGGAATGAGCAGTTCTTC.

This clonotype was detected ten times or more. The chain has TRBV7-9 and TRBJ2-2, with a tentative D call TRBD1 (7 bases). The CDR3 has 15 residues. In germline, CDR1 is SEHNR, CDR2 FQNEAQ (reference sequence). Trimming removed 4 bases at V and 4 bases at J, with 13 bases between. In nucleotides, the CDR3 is TGTGCCAGCAGCTACAGACAGGGAGGCACCGGGGAGCTGTTTTTT. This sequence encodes CASSYRQGGTGELFF.

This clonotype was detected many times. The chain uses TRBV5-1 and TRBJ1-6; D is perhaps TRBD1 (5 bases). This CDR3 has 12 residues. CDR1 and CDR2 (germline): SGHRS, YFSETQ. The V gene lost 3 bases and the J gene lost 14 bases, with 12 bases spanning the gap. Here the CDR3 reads CASSYQGGALHF. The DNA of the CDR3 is TGCGCCAGCAGCTACCAGGGTGGGGCCCTCCACTTT.

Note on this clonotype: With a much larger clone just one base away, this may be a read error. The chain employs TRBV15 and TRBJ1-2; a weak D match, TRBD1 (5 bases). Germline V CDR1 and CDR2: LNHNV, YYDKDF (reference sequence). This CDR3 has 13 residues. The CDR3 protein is CATSSTGTYGSTF. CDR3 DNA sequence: TGTGCCACCAGCAGTACAGGCACCTATGGCTCCACCTTC.

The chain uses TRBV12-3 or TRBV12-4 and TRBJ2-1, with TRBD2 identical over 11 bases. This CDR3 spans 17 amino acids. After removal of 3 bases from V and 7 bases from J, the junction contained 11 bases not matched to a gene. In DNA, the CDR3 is TGTGCCAGCAGTTTTGGGTCCTTAGCGGGGGGGCTAAATGAGCAGTTCTTC. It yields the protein CASSFGSLAGGLNEQFF.

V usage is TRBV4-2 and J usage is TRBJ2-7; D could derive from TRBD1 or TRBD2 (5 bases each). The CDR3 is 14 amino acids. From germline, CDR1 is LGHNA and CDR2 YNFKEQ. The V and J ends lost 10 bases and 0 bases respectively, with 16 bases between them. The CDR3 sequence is CAMGPGLGSYEQYF. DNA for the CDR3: TGTGCCATGGGCCCGGGGCTGGGCTCCTACGAGCAGTACTTC.

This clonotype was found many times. This chain's CDR3 is CAISEPDRAEQYF. The CDR3 DNA sequence: TGTGCCATCAGTGAGCCAGACAGGGCCGAGCAGTACTTC. The chain uses TRBV10-3 and TRBJ2-7, with 7 bases matching TRBD1. V gave up 2 bases and J gave up 6 bases; unmatched junction bases: 4. Germline V gives CDR1 ENHRY, CDR2 SYGVKD. The CDR3 runs to 13 residues.

The CDR3 nucleotides read TGTGCCAGCTCACCACCAACAGCTTACCAAGAGACCCAGTACTTC. This sequence encodes CASSPPTAYQETQYF. The chain carries TRBV18 and TRBJ2-5; D gene unclear. Per germline, CDR1 KGHSH and CDR2 LQKENI. CDR3 length equals 15 residues. Trimming pared 0 bases from V and 0 bases from J, leaving 8 bases between. The full variable domain, rest sourced from reference TRBV18 and TRBJ2-5, is NAGVMQNPRHLVRRRGQEARLRCSPMKGHSHVYWYRQLPEEGLKFMVYLQKENIIDESGMPKERFSAEFPKEGPSILRIQQVVRGDSAAYFCASSPPTAYQETQYFGPGTRLLVL.

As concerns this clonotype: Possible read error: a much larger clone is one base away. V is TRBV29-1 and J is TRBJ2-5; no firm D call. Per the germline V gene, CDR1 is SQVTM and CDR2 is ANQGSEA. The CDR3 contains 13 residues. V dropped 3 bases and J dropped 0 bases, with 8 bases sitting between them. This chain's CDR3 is CSVEVVNQETQYF. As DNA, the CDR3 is TGCAGCGTTGAGGTGGTAAACCAAGAGACCCAGTACTTC.

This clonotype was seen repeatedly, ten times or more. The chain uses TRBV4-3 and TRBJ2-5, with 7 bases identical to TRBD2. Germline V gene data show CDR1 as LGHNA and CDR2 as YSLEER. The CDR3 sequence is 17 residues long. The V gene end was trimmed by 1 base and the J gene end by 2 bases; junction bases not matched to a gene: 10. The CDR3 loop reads CASSQVLQAGRQETQYF. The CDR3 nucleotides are TGCGCCAGCAGCCAAGTCCTTCAAGCGGGGCGACAAGAGACCCAGTACTTC.

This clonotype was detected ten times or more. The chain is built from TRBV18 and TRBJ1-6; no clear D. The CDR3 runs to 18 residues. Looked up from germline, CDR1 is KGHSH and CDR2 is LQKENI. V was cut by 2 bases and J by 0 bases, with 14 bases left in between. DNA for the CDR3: TGTGCCAGCTCACCAAAATCCACAGCTTCCTCCTATAATTCACCCCTCCACTTT. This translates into CASSPKSTASSYNSPLHF.

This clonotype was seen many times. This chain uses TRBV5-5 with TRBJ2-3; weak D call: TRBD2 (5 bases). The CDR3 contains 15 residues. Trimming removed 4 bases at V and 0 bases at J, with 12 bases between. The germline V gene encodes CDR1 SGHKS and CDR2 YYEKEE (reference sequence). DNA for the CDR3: TGTGCCAGCAGCCTAGCCCCCATTAGCACAGATACGCAGTATTTT. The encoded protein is CASSLAPISTDTQYF.

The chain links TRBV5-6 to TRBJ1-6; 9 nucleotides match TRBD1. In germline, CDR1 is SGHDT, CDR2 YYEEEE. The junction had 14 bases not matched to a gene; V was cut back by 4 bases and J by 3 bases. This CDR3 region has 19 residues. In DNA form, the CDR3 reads TGTGCCAGCAGCCACCGTGTCGGACAGGGGTTCTACTATAATTCACCCCTCCACTTT. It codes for CASSHRVGQGFYYNSPLHF.

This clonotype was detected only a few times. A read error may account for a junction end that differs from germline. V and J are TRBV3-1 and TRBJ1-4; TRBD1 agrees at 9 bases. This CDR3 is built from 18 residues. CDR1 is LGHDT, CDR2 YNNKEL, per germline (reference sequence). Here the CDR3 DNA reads TGTGCCCGCAGTGGCCGGGACAGGGCCCCATACGATAATGAAAAACTGTTTTTT. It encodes CARSGRDRAPYDNEKLFF. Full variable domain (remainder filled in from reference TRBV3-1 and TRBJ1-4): DTAVSQTPKYLVTQMGNDKSIKCEQNLGHDTMYWYKQDSKKFLKIMFSYNNKELIINETVPNRFSPKSPDKAHLNLHINSLELGDSAVYFCARSGRDRAPYDNEKLFFGSGTQLSVL.

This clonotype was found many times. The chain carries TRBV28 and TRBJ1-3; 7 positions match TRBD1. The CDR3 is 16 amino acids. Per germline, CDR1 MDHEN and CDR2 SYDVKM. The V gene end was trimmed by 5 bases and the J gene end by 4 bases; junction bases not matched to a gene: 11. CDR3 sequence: CASSPSKRGLGNTIYF. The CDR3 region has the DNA TGTGCCAGCAGTCCTTCTAAGAGGGGGCTCGGAAACACCATATATTTT.

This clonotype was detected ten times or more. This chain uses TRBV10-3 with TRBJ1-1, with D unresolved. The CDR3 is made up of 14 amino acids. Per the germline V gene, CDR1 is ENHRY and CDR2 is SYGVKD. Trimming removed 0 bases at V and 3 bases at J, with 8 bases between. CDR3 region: CAISESIRDTEAFF. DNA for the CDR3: TGTGCCATCAGTGAGTCGATTAGGGACACTGAAGCTTTCTTT.

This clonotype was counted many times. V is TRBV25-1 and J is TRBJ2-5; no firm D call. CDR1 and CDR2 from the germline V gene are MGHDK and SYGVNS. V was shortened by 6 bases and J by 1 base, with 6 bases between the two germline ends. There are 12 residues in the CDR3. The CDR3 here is CASRAAQETQYF. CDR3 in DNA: TGTGCCAGCAGGGCAGCCCAAGAGACCCAGTACTTC.